The 26 T cell receptor beta chains presented below share a single source sample, sequenced in a study of T cell repertoires in cytomegalovirus infection. TCRdb ran MiXCR on the reads and lists one entry per CDR3 protein. The sample consists of about 490,000 distinct CDR3 sequences, 16% of them appearing once. Sequenced: CD8+ T cells from PBMCs. These receptors all stem from a human donor in good health (CMV status not recorded). Some clones in this sample may be carry-over from other donors' samples.

This clonotype was seen a few times. The V gene is TRBV20-1, the J gene TRBJ2-1; weak D call: TRBD2 (6 bases). CDR1 DFQATT and CDR2 SNEGSKA come from the germline V gene (reference sequence). The CDR3 runs 14 residues. V lost 3 bases and J 12 bases, leaving 21 bases between the germline ends. The CDR3 loop is CSASGRTAWGVQFF. For the CDR3, the DNA is TGCAGTGCTAGTGGGCGAACCGCCTGGGGGGTGCAGTTCTTC.

This clonotype was detected many times. V usage is TRBV7-9 and J usage is TRBJ1-1; D may be TRBD1 (5 bases). The V end was cut by 5 bases, the J end by 4 bases, with 20 bases between. The CDR3 is made up of 16 amino acids. CDR1 is SEHNR, CDR2 FQNEAQ, per germline (reference sequence). Here the CDR3 reads CASSTDSRGESTEAFF. The CDR3 bases are TGTGCCAGCAGCACAGACAGTCGCGGAGAGTCCACTGAAGCTTTCTTT.

Of note for this clonotype: Given the absence of the conserved phenylalanine or tryptophan at the CDR3 end, a read error is likely. The V gene is TRBV11-2, the J gene TRBJ2-1; 7 bases line up with TRBD2. Losses at the gene ends were 5 bases for V and 0 bases for J; bases not matched to a gene: 7. This CDR3 spans 16 amino acids. Germline assignment: CDR1 SGHAT and CDR2 FQNNGV. The CDR3 is CASSPWGGSSYNEQFS. The CDR3 nucleotides are TGTGCCAGCAGCCCGTGGGGAGGGAGCTCCTACAATGAGCAGTTCTCC.

This clonotype turned up a few times. The rearrangement joins TRBV5-1 to TRBJ2-7; 13 nucleotides align to TRBD2. V lost 4 bases and J lost 2; bases outside the gene matches: 9. The germline V gene encodes CDR1 SGHRS and CDR2 YFSETQ. The CDR3 is 17 residues long. Here the CDR3 DNA reads TGCGCCAGCAGCAAGGGACTAGCGGGATTAATAACCTACGAGCAGTACTTC. This sequence encodes CASSKGLAGLITYEQYF.

This clonotype has ten or more counts. V gene TRBV6-1 combines with J gene TRBJ1-1, with 7 bases identical to TRBD1. The trim removed 7 bases at V and 0 bases at J, leaving 5 bases unmatched. Germline loops: CDR1 MNHNS, CDR2 SASEGT. CDR3 length: 14 residues. The CDR3 sequence: CASIDRALNTEAFF. The DNA of the CDR3 is TGTGCCAGCATAGACAGGGCCTTGAACACTGAAGCTTTCTTT.

The V gene is TRBV6-5, the J gene TRBJ1-1; TRBD1 agrees at 10 bases. The CDR3 runs to 16 residues. CDR1 and CDR2 from the germline V gene are MNHEY and SVGAGI. After removal of 4 bases from V and 3 bases from J, the junction contained 8 bases not matched to a gene. CDR3 amino acids: CASSSSRTGGYTEAFF. The CDR3 region has the DNA TGTGCCAGCAGTTCCTCCAGGACAGGGGGGTACACTGAAGCTTTCTTT.

In its sample, this clonotype was seen a few times. A much larger clone is a single base away; this may be a read error. The V gene is TRBV9, the J gene TRBJ2-5; D uncertain. The CDR3 extends over 12 amino acids. From germline, CDR1 is SGDLS and CDR2 YYNGEE. V dropped 0 bases and J dropped 3 bases, with 3 bases sitting between them. CDR3 in amino acids: CASSVGEETQYF. The CDR3 region has the DNA TGTGCCAGCAGCGTAGGGGAAGAGACCCAGTACTTC. The variable domain in full, completed from reference TRBV9 and TRBJ2-5, reads DSGVTQTPKHLITATGQRVTLRCSPRSGDLSVYWYQQSLDQGLQFLIQYYNGEERAKGNILERFSAQQFPDLHSELNLSSLELGDSALYFCASSVGEETQYFGPGTRLLVL.

This clonotype was seen a handful of times. The chain has TRBV2 and TRBJ2-7; D unresolved. V lost 3 bases and J lost 3, with 15 bases in between. Germline V CDR1 and CDR2: SNHLY, FYNNEI. The CDR3 contains 15 residues. CDR3 residues: CASSDLKEGRYEQYF. CDR3 in DNA: TGTGCCAGCAGTGACCTAAAGGAAGGGCGCTACGAGCAGTACTTC.

This clonotype was counted between two and nine times. The chain carries TRBV15 and TRBJ2-7; the match to TRBD1 covers 7 bases. The germline V gene encodes CDR1 LNHNV and CDR2 YYDKDF (reference sequence). V gave up 5 bases and J gave up 3 bases; unmatched junction bases: 13. The CDR3 spans 16 residues. The chain's CDR3 is CATSSPRAQGNYEQYF. The CDR3 nucleotides read TGTGCCACCAGCTCGCCTAGAGCACAGGGGAACTACGAGCAGTACTTC.

This clonotype was detected a few times. The chain joins TRBV27 to TRBJ1-5, with 7 bases lining up with TRBD1. The germline V gene has CDR1 MNHEY and CDR2 SMNVEV (reference sequence). After removal of 0 bases from V and 7 bases from J, the junction contained 6 bases not matched to a gene. This CDR3 spans 15 amino acids. The CDR3 DNA reads TGTGCCAGCAGTTTATCGAAGGGGGCGAAGCAGCCCCAGCATTTT. Amino acids: CASSLSKGAKQPQHF.

This clonotype was detected a few times. The gene calls are TRBV7-6 and TRBJ2-1; tentatively, D is TRBD2 (6 bases). From germline, CDR1 is SGHVS and CDR2 FNYEAQ. V lost 7 bases and J lost 7, with 14 bases in between. The CDR3 runs 13 residues. CDR3 amino acids: CASTEGPGNEQFF. DNA of the CDR3: TGTGCCAGCACGGAGGGCCCGGGGAATGAGCAGTTCTTC.

This clonotype was seen repeatedly, ten times or more. The V and J genes are TRBV7-8 and TRBJ2-3; 15 nucleotides match TRBD2. Losses at the gene ends were 4 bases for V and 1 base for J; bases not matched to a gene: 6. This CDR3 region has 18 residues. CDR1 SGHVS and CDR2 FQNEAQ come from the germline V gene. The CDR3: CASSWTSGGAWGTDTQYF. The CDR3 DNA reads TGTGCCAGCAGCTGGACTAGCGGGGGGGCCTGGGGCACAGATACGCAGTATTTT.

There are many counts of this clonotype. CDR3 residues: CASSLRGLGQGAWNEQFF. In DNA, the CDR3 is TGTGCCAGCAGTTTGAGGGGTTTGGGACAGGGGGCATGGAATGAGCAGTTCTTC. V gene TRBV27 combines with J gene TRBJ2-1, with TRBD1 matching 12 bases. Looked up from germline, CDR1 is MNHEY and CDR2 is SMNVEV (reference sequence). Trimming cost V 3 bases and J 7 bases; bases outside gene matches: 13. This CDR3 has 18 residues.

This clonotype was counted at least ten times. The chain couples TRBV12-3 or TRBV12-4 to TRBJ2-2, with TRBD1 identical over 10 bases. The CDR3 sequence is 12 residues long. In DNA form, the CDR3 reads TGTGTGGACAGGGGGACCACCGGGGAGCTGTTTTTT. Protein product: CVDRGTTGELFF.

This clonotype was seen ten or more times. The V gene is TRBV6-2 or TRBV6-3, the J gene TRBJ1-2, with a weak D call TRBD1 (6 bases). Germline V gives CDR1 MNHEY, CDR2 SVGEGT. Trimming stripped 0 bases from V and 6 bases from J, with 14 bases between. This CDR3 has 15 residues. The CDR3 DNA reads as TGTGCCAGCAGTTACTCGAACAGGGCGCTTGATGGCTACACCTTC. It codes for CASSYSNRALDGYTF.

This chain uses TRBV27 with TRBJ2-7; D remains ambiguous. CDR3 length: 13 amino acids. V lost 3 bases and J 0 bases, leaving 6 bases between the germline ends. CDR1 is MNHEY, CDR2 SMNVEV, per germline (reference sequence). This CDR3 reads CASSFRFSYEQYF. In nucleotides, the CDR3 is TGTGCCAGCAGTTTCCGGTTCTCCTACGAGCAGTACTTC.

This clonotype was recorded at least ten times. This chain uses TRBV7-3 with TRBJ2-2; possibly TRBD2 for D (6 bases). The CDR3 contains 14 residues. CDR1 is SGHTA and CDR2 is FQGTGA in the germline V gene. V was pared by 1 base and J by 4 bases, with 7 bases between. The CDR3 nucleotides are TGTGCCAGCAGCTTAATGGGGGGCACCGGGGAGCTGTTTTTT. Its protein product is CASSLMGGTGELFF.

This sequence joins TRBV5-6 and TRBJ2-7; the match to TRBD1 covers 8 bases. The J segment lost 3 bases and the V segment lost 4 bases, leaving 6 bases of the junction unmatched. This CDR3 comprises 14 residues. Germline-derived CDR1 and CDR2 are SGHDT and YYEEEE. The CDR3 DNA follows: TGTGCCAGCAGCCCTCGACAGGGGCACTACGAGCAGTACTTC. Translated: CASSPRQGHYEQYF.

With regard to this clonotype: Germline is not matched at one junction end, which may reflect a read error. The chain employs TRBV18 and TRBJ2-7; 9 positions agree with TRBD2. CDR3 length equals 16 residues. Germline assignment: CDR1 KGHSH and CDR2 LQKENI. This CDR3 is CASSPSSGGQPYEPYF. The CDR3 nucleotides read TGTGCCAGCTCACCTTCAAGCGGGGGGCAACCCTACGAGCCGTACTTC.

A few counts support this clonotype. The rearrangement uses TRBV7-9 and TRBJ2-7; D possibly matches TRBD1 or TRBD2 (5 bases each). This CDR3 has 12 amino acids. From germline, CDR1 is SEHNR and CDR2 FQNEAQ (reference sequence). V was cut by 5 bases and J by 7 bases, with 12 bases left in between. CDR3 coding DNA: TGTGCCAGCAGCCCTGGGACGGAAGAGCAGTACTTC. This gives the protein CASSPGTEEQYF. Supplemented by reference TRBV7-9 and TRBJ2-7, the full variable domain reads DTGVSQNPRHKITKRGQNVTFRCDPISEHNRLYWYRQTLGQGPEFLTYFQNEAQLEKSRLLSDRFSAERPKGSFSTLEIQRTEQGDSAMYLCASSPGTEEQYFGPGTRLTVT.

This clonotype was found many times. The chain has TRBV19 and TRBJ1-5; no clear D. CDR1 is LNHDA and CDR2 is SQIVND in the germline V gene (reference sequence). With 7 bases removed from V and 1 base from J, the gap between germline ends came to 17 bases. CDR3 size: 16 residues. CDR3 sequence: CASTSRPGRSNQPQHF. The CDR3 DNA is TGTGCCAGTACCTCCAGGCCGGGTAGGAGCAATCAGCCCCAGCATTTT. The whole variable domain, remainder taken from reference TRBV19 and TRBJ1-5, is DGGITQSPKYLFRKEGQNVTLSCEQNLNHDAMYWYRQDPGQGLRLIYYSQIVNDFQKGDIAEGYSVSREKKESFPLTVTSAQKNPTAFYLCASTSRPGRSNQPQHFGDGTRLSIL.

This clonotype was counted many times. The chain has TRBV7-6 and TRBJ2-1; 8 bases are a match to TRBD2. The J segment lost 0 bases and the V segment lost 4 bases, leaving 8 bases of the junction unmatched. Per germline, CDR1 SGHVS and CDR2 FNYEAQ. The CDR3 is made up of 17 amino acids. The CDR3 is CASSSTSADTSYNEQFF. DNA for the CDR3: TGTGCCAGCAGCTCGACTAGCGCGGACACCTCCTACAATGAGCAGTTCTTC.

A note on this clonotype: A single base separates this from a much larger clone, so it may be a read error. In DNA, the CDR3 is TGTGCCAGCAGTGTGCCTAGCGGGTACACCGGGGAGCTGTTTTTT. Protein: CASSVPSGYTGELFF. The chain is built from TRBV6-1 and TRBJ2-2, with 8 nucleotides matching TRBD2. Unmatched junction bases numbered 4, after V lost 4 bases and J lost 3 bases. The CDR3 totals 15 residues. In germline, CDR1 is MNHNS, CDR2 SASEGT.

The chain is built from TRBV14 and TRBJ2-5; 7 bases map to TRBD1. CDR1 is SGHDN and CDR2 is FVKESK in the germline V gene. The CDR3 covers 11 residues. J gave up 7 bases and V 10 bases, and 6 bases lay outside the gene matches. The CDR3 DNA is TGTGCCACCAGACAGGGTGTGACCCAGTACTTC. Translating gives CATRQGVTQYF.

This clonotype was observed many times. The V call is TRBV7-9, the J call TRBJ2-5, with D perhaps matching TRBD1 (6 bases). Trimming took 9 bases from V and 1 from J, leaving 12 bases between them. Germline CDR1 and CDR2: SEHNR and FQNEAQ (reference sequence). This CDR3 has 13 residues. The CDR3 DNA is TGTGCCAGAGGACAGCATTCCCAAGAGACCCAGTACTTC. Protein sequence: CARGQHSQETQYF.

This clonotype was found a few times. This chain uses TRBV29-1 with TRBJ1-4, with D perhaps TRBD1 (5 bases). Trimming shortened V by 5 bases and J by 8 bases, and 12 bases separated the two germline ends. The CDR3 totals 12 residues. Germline loops: CDR1 SQVTM, CDR2 ANQGSEA. This chain's CDR3 is CSVSGLGEKLFF. The CDR3 nucleotides read TGCAGCGTTTCAGGGTTGGGGGAAAAACTGTTTTTT.